This TCR beta chain is drawn from a study of human T cells and chemical hapten exposure. For the study at large: Variation in per-sample TCR yields came mainly from small pooled library volume differences.

Time point: patch test 1, 2 weeks after DPC sensitization. Indicated treatment: therapeutic diphenylcyclopropenone sensitization with weekly scalp DPC. Study-level points and caveats: TCRs at high frequency, those above 1 in 1000, did not change with DPC sensitization.

This clonotype was counted a few times. The antigen is undetermined. The CDR3 contains 14 residues. V was cut by 2 bases and J by 6 bases, with 16 bases left in between. Germline V gene data show CDR1 as DFQATT and CDR2 as SNEGSKA (reference sequence). TCRdb analysed the RACE reads with MiXCR anew, one entry per CDR3 protein. The sample lists 150,000 to 200,000 distinct CDR3 sequences; about 14% were seen once. The sequencing used whole blood, collected in connection with sensitization to the hapten diphenylcyclopropenone (DPC). The TCR comes from a woman aged 30 to 39 with alopecia areata. Some clones in this sample may be carry-over from other donors' samples. This chain links TRBV20-1 with TRBJ1-2, with a tentative D call TRBD1 (6 bases). The CDR3 DNA reads as TGCAGTGCTAGACCGCCCAGGGGTAGGGATGGCTACACCTTC. Its protein is CSARPPRGRDGYTF.